This entry concerns a single T cell receptor (beta chain). The antigen is undetermined. The data derive from a study of cytomegalovirus exposure and HLA in healthy donors. Study results and caveats: As was reported, the HLA-A and HLA-B alleles of most subjects were accurately predicted from TCR beta sequences.

60 Vbeta and 13 Jbeta primers were used in PCR. Method: immunoSEQ multiplex PCR; TCRdb's copy keeps in-frame clones and lacks some. Of about 97,000 clones in the sample, around four fifths are singletons; the top ten hold roughly 4%. CDR1 and CDR2 (germline): SGHTA, FQGNSA. Between the trimmed V and J ends, which lost 6 bases and 0 bases, there was a span of 12 bases. The CDR3 loop spans 15 amino acids. The sample comprised PBMCs. The receptor's source is a man in his forties or fifties in good health and CMV-seronegative. The chain is built from TRBV7-2 and TRBJ2-1; TRBD1 is a possible D gene (6 bases). The CDR3 nucleotides are TGTGCCAGCAGTCTCACAGGGAACTCCTACAATGAGCAGTTCTTC. Translated, it gives CASSLTGNSYNEQFF.